A selection of T cell receptor beta chains follows, all from one sample in a study of early T cells in non-severe SARS-CoV-2 infection. TCRdb ran MiXCR on the 5' RACE reads and lists one entry per CDR3 protein. This sample has tens of thousands of distinct CDR3 sequences; about an eighth occur once, and the top ten carry around 3.7%. Sequencing was performed on whole blood. The receptors were sampled from an adult who was a healthcare worker with PCR-confirmed SARS-CoV-2 infection or an uninfected control (not recorded which). The CDR3 runs from the conserved cysteine through the conserved F or W. D genes are given only for firm matches.

TRBV5-8,.,TRBJ2-1,CASSPWGSSYNEQFF
TRBV4-2,.,TRBJ2-1,CASTPRESSYNEQFF
TRBV4-1,.,TRBJ2-3,CASSQAGVPDTQYF
TRBV19,.,TRBJ2-7,CASSITSLTSYEQYF
TRBV29-1,.,TRBJ1-1,CSAGQGSTEAFF
TRBV29-1,.,TRBJ2-1,CSVEYIDEQFF
TRBV6-1,TRBD2,TRBJ2-1,CASFWREKSHNEQFF
TRBV19,.,TRBJ2-1,CASSIVPTDEQFF
TRBV7-2,.,TRBJ2-3,CASSLGGTRTDTQYF
TRBV21-1,.,TRBJ2-7,CASSKPGRSISRERIHEQYF
TRBV5-6,TRBD1,TRBJ2-3,CASSWGQSTDTQYF
TRBV24-1,TRBD1,TRBJ2-1,CATSDPRTGASSYNEQFF
TRBV3-1,.,TRBJ2-7,CASSQDWLSFEQYF
TRBV28,.,TRBJ2-7,CASSSPGRGFYEQYF
TRBV6-1,TRBD1,TRBJ2-2,CVGTGGYTGELFF
TRBV9,.,TRBJ2-3,CASSVDPLAATDTQYF
TRBV28,TRBD1,TRBJ1-1,CASSLVTGGSEAFF
TRBV29-1,.,TRBJ1-1,CSVEDNRATEAFF
TRBV2,.,TRBJ1-2,CASSDPGRLTYGYTF
TRBV28,.,TRBJ1-5,CASSFSGANNQPQHF
TRBV20-1,TRBD2,TRBJ2-7,CSAILGGRAAEQYF
TRBV6-6,.,TRBJ2-5,CASSYTEDGTQYF
TRBV20-1,.,TRBJ2-2,CSARSRDMRNTGELFF
TRBV7-9,.,TRBJ2-7,CASSSNRGGSAEQYF
TRBV2,TRBD2,TRBJ2-1,CASSEAYTSVSSYNEQFF
TRBV4-1,.,TRBJ2-2,CASSQSRTANTGELFF
TRBV20-1,.,TRBJ2-5,CSARNSPQETQYF
TRBV19,.,TRBJ1-2,CASSMGVNYGYTF
TRBV5-4,TRBD2,TRBJ2-3,CASSIPTSGSTDTQYF
TRBV4-1,.,TRBJ2-2,CASSVEPTTGELFF
TRBV6-1,.,TRBJ1-5,CATQGGSNQPQHF
TRBV5-6,.,TRBJ2-7,CASSLLSEQYF
TRBV24-1,.,TRBJ2-4,CATSPRGKNIQYF
TRBV29-1,TRBD1,TRBJ2-7,CSVTGGATYEQYF
TRBV5-4,.,TRBJ1-2,CASSSGGVRYGYTF
TRBV7-2,.,TRBJ2-1,CASSRIAYNEQFF
TRBV19,TRBD1,TRBJ2-7,CASRTQGARDEQYF
TRBV11-2,.,TRBJ2-2,CASTPTVNTGELFF
TRBV29-1,.,TRBJ1-5,CSVEDKGNVINQPQHF
TRBV29-1,TRBD1,TRBJ1-2,CSGGGLNYGYTF
TRBV29-1,.,TRBJ2-3,CSHTSTAQDTQYF
TRBV5-1,.,TRBJ1-1,CASSTDGNTEAFF
TRBV12-5,TRBD1,TRBJ2-1,CASGSPQGADNEQFF
TRBV5-1,.,TRBJ1-1,CASSFQGYGYNTEAFF
TRBV28,TRBD1,TRBJ1-5,CASSFQGGPQHF
TRBV6-6,.,TRBJ1-3,CASSYSDSGLLTGNTIYF
TRBV3-1,.,TRBJ2-1,CASSQDPYNEQFF
TRBV6-2/TRBV6-3,.,TRBJ2-2,CASSQDPRGTGELFF
TRBV5-6,.,TRBJ1-1,CASSLARGQRRMNTEAFF
TRBV3-1,.,TRBJ2-2,CASCGWYTGELFF
TRBV29-1,.,TRBJ2-7,CSVSVKTYEQYF
TRBV28,.,TRBJ1-5,CASSLIRGNQPQHF
TRBV11-1,.,TRBJ1-1,CASSLSQDTEAFF
TRBV6-1,TRBD1,TRBJ1-5,CASQGQGNQPQHF
TRBV18,TRBD2,TRBJ2-1,CASSLSGRSEQFF